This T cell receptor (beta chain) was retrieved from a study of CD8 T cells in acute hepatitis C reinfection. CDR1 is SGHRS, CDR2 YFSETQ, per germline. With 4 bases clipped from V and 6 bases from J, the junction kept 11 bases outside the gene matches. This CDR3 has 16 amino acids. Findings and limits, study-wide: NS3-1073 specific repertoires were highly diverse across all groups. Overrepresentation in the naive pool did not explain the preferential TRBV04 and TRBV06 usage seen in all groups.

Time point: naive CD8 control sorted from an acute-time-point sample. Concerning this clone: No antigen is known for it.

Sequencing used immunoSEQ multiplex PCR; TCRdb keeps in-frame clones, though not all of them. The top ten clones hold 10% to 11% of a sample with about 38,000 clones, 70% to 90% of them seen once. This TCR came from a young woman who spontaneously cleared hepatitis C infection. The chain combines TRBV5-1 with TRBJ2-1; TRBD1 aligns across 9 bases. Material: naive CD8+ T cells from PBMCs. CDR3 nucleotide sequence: TGCGCCAGCAGCAATGATAGACAGGGGGGGTCCAATGAGCAGTTCTTC. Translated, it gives CASSNDRQGGSNEQFF. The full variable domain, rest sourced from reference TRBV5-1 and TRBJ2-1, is KAGVTQTPRYLIKTRGQQVTLSCSPISGHRSVSWYQQTPGQGLQFLFEYFSETQRNKGNFPGRFSGRQFSNSRSEMNVSTLELGDSALYLCASSNDRQGGSNEQFFGPGTRLTVL.